The present TCR beta chain was sequenced within a study of regulatory T cells in long-lasting Graves disease. Study findings and constraints: Persistent Graves' patients possessed reduced TCR diversity relative to recently diagnosed ones.

Germline assignment: CDR1 GTSNPN and CDR2 SVGIG (reference sequence). With 4 bases removed from V and 7 bases from J, the gap between germline ends came to 20 bases. The CDR3 extends over 14 amino acids. In building TCR beta libraries, iRepertoire HTBI primers were used together with Arm-PCR of CDR3 regions. From the multiplex PCR reads, TCRdb called clonotypes with MiXCR, one entry per CDR3 protein. The profile covers about 310,000 distinct CDR3 sequences, with 18% appearing a single time and less than 40% taken by the ten largest. Time point defined: newly diagnosed GD, antithyroid drugs for less than 3 months. PBMC-extracted RNA yielded the TCR library. As regards this clonotype: What it recognizes is unknown.

The V call is TRBV30, the J call TRBJ2-7; TRBD2 is a possible D gene (6 bases). The TCR was taken from a female donor with Graves disease. The input for sequencing was peripheral blood mononuclear cells (PBMCs), taken at new diagnosis, from a patient treated with antithyroid drugs. The chain's CDR3 is CAWKFGVSTREQYF. CDR3 sequence (DNA): TGTGCCTGGAAGTTCGGGGTTTCGACTAGGGAGCAGTACTTC. The whole variable domain, remainder taken from reference TRBV30 and TRBJ2-7, is SQTIHQWPATLVQPVGSPLSLECTVEGTSNPNLYWYRQAAGRGLQLLFYSVGIGQISSEVPQNLSASRPQDRQFILSSKKLLLSDSGFYLCAWKFGVSTREQYFGPGTRLTVT.